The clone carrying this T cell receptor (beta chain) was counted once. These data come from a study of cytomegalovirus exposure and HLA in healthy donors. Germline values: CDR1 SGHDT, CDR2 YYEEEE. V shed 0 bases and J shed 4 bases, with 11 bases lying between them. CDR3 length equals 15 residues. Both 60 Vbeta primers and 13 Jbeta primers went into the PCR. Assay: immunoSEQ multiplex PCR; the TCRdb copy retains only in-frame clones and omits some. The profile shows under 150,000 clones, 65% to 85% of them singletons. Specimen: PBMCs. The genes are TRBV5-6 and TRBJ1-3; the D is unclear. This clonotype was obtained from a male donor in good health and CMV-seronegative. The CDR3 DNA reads TGTGCCAGCAGCTTGGCCGGGTGGGTCGGAAACACCATATATTTT. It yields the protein CASSLAGWVGNTIYF.